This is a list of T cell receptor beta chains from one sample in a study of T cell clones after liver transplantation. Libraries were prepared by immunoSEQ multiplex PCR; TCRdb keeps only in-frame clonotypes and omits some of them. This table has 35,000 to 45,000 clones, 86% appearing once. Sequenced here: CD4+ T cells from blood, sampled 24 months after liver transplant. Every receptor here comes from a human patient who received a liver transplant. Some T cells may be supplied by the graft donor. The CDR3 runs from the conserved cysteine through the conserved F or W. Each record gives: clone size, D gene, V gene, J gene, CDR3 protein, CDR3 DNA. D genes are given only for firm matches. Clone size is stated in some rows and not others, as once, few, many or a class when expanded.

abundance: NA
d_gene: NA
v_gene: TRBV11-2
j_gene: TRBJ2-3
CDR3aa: CASSPRRVTQYF
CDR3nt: TGTGCCAGCAGCCCGCGACGCGTTACGCAGTATTTT

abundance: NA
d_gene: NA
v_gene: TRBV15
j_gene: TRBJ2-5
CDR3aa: CATSPLGETQYF
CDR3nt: TGTGCCACCAGCCCCCTCGGAGAGACCCAGTACTTC

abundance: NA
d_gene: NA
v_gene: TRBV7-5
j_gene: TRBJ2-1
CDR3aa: CVRSPRPETHNEQFF
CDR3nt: TGTGTCAGAAGCCCGCGGCCCGAGACTCACAATGAGCAGTTCTTC

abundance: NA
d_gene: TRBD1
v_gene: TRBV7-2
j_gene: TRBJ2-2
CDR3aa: CASSVTGANTGELFF
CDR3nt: TGTGCCAGCAGCGTGACAGGGGCGAACACCGGGGAGCTGTTTTTT

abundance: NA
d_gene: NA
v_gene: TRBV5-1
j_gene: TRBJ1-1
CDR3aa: CASSSGSYTEAFF
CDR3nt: TGCGCCAGCAGCTCGGGATCTTACACTGAAGCTTTCTTT

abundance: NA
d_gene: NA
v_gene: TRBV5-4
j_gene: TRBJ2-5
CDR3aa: CASSLGGRLQETQYF
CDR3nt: TGTGCCAGCAGCTTGGGGGGCAGGCTTCAAGAGACCCAGTACTTC

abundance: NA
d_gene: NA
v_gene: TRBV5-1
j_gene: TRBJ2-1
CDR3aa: CASSLGGAEQFF
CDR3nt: TGCGCCAGCAGCTTGGGAGGGGCCGAGCAGTTCTTC

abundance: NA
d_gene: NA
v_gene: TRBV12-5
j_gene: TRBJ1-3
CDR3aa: CASGDTGRGNTIYF
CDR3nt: TGTGCTAGTGGTGATACAGGGAGAGGAAACACCATATATTTT

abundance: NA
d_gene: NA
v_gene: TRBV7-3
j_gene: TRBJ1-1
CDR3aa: CASSPLGRSTEAFF
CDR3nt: TGTGCCAGCAGCCCATTGGGGCGGAGCACTGAAGCTTTCTTT

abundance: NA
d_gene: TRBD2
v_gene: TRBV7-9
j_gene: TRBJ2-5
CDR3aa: CASSLARGGEETQYF
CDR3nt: TGTGCCAGCAGCTTAGCTCGCGGGGGGGAAGAGACCCAGTACTTC

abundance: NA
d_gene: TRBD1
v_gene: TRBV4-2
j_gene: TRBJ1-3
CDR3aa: CASSQEEGAVGGNTIYF
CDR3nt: TGTGCCAGCAGCCAAGAGGAGGGGGCGGTGGGTGGAAACACCATATATTTT

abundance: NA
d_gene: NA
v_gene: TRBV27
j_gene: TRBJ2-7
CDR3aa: CASSFLLRQGTYEQYF
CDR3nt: TGTGCCAGCAGTTTTTTATTGCGTCAGGGAACCTACGAGCAGTACTTC

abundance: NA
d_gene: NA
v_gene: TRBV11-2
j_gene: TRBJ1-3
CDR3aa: CASSPGVGPWGKPGNTIYF
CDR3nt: TGTGCCAGCAGCCCCGGAGTGGGCCCTTGGGGGAAACCTGGAAACACCATATATTTT

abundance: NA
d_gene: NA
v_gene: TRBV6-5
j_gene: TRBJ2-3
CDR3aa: CASSYQSGTNKDTQYF
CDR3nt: TGTGCCAGCAGTTACCAATCCGGGACAAACAAAGATACGCAGTATTTT

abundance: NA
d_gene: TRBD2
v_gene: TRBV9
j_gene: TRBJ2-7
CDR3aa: CASSPSLLGWTSGRPSEQYF
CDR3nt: TGTGCCAGCAGCCCGTCTCTCCTTGGGTGGACTAGCGGGAGACCGAGCGAGCAGTACTTC

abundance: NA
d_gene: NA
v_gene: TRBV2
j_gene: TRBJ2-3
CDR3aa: CASSYTGPDTQYF
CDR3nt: TGTGCCAGCAGTTACACGGGACCAGATACGCAGTATTTT

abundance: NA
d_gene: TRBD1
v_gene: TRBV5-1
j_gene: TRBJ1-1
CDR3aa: CASSKRTGPDTEAFF
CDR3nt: TGCGCCAGCAGCAAGAGGACAGGCCCAGACACTGAAGCTTTCTTT

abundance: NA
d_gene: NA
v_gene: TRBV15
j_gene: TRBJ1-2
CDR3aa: CATSLSGTLNYGYTF
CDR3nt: TGTGCCACCAGCCTGAGTGGGACACTTAACTATGGCTACACCTTC

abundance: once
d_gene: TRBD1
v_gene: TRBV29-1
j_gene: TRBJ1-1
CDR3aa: CSVEGALQTGTNTEAFF
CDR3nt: TGCAGCGTTGAAGGAGCCTTGCAGACAGGGACGAACACTGAAGCTTTCTTT

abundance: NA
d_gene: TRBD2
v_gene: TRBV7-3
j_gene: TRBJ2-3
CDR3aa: CASSTASAGGVSDTQYF
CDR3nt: TGTGCCAGCAGCACAGCTTCAGCGGGGGGTGTGTCAGATACGCAGTATTTT

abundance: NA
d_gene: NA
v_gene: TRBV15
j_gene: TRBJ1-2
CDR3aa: CATSRQDLGSTENYGYTF
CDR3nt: TGTGCCACCAGCAGGCAGGACTTAGGGTCTACGGAAAACTATGGCTACACCTTC

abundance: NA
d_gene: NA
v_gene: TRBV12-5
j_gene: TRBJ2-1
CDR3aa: CASGLAGVDEQFF
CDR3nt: TGTGCTAGTGGTTTGGCGGGAGTGGATGAGCAGTTCTTC

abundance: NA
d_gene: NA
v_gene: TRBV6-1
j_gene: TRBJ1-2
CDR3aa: CASSEASRGGGYTF
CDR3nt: TGTGCCAGCAGTGAAGCTTCGAGGGGAGGCGGCTACACCTTC

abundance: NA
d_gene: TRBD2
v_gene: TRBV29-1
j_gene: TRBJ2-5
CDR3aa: CSVWTSLKGETQYF
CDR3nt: TGCAGCGTTTGGACTAGCTTAAAAGGAGAGACCCAGTACTTC

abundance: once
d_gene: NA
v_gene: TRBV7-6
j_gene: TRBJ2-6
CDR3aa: CASSFGGLSSGANVLTF
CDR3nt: TGTGCCAGCAGCTTTGGGGGCCTAAGCTCTGGGGCCAACGTCCTGACTTTC

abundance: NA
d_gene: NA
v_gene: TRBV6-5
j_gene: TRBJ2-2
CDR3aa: CASSSPGSLAGELFF
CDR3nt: TGTGCCAGCAGTTCCCCCGGCAGTTTAGCCGGGGAGCTGTTTTTT

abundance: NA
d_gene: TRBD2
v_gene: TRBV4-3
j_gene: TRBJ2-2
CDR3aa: CASSHPSGGDQNTGELFF
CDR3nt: TGCGCCAGCAGCCACCCTAGCGGGGGGGACCAGAACACCGGGGAGCTGTTTTTT

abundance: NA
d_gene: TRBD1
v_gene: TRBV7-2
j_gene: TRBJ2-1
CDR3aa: CASSQNYRGRGNEQFF
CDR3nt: TGTGCCAGCAGCCAGAATTACAGGGGTAGGGGCAATGAGCAGTTCTTC

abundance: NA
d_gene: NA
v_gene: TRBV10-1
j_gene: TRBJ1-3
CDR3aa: CASSDDVEGNSWKEATIYF
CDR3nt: TGCGCCAGCAGTGACGATGTGGAAGGGAACTCTTGGAAAGAGGCCACCATATATTTT

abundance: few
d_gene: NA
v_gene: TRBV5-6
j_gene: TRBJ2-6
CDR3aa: CASSLDGSGANVLTF
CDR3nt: TGTGCCAGCAGCTTGGACGGCTCTGGGGCCAACGTCCTGACTTTC

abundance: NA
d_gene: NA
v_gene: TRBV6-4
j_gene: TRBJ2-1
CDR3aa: CASSAHPSGTSSYNEQFF
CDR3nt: TGTGCCAGCAGTGCTCACCCCTCTGGGACCAGCTCCTACAATGAGCAGTTCTTC

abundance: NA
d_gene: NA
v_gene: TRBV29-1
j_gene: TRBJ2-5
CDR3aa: CSVEPEKTQYF
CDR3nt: TGCAGCGTTGAACCAGAGAAGACCCAGTACTTC

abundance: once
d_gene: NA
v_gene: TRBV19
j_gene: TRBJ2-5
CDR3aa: CASSIGGSTYQETQYF
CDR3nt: TGTGCCAGTAGTATTGGAGGCTCAACGTACCAAGAGACCCAGTACTTC